A single sample gave rise to the 14 T cell receptor beta chains below, sequenced in a study of blood T cell repertoires in COVID-19. Some clones are missing from TCRdb's copy, which holds only in-frame ones; the method was immunoSEQ multiplex PCR. The sample shows fewer than 200,000 clones, roughly 85% of them seen only once. The material sequenced was peripheral blood. Every receptor here comes from a woman aged 45-60 years with COVID-19, enrolled during active disease.

The sample holds a few counts of this clone. The chain uses TRBV9 and TRBJ2-2; TRBD1 agrees at 7 bases. The germline V gene encodes CDR1 SGDLS and CDR2 YYNGEE. The CDR3 runs 15 residues. With 6 bases clipped from V and 7 bases from J, the junction kept 12 bases outside the gene matches. CDR3 protein: CASTGTGQNGGELFF. The CDR3 region has the DNA TGTGCCAGCACCGGGACGGGACAGAATGGCGGGGAGCTGTTTTTT.

This clone was seen repeatedly, ten times or more. The chain couples TRBV19 to TRBJ2-3; D gene unclear. Trimming shortened V by 4 bases and J by 3 bases, and 11 bases separated the two germline ends. CDR1 LNHDA and CDR2 SQIVND come from the germline V gene (reference sequence). The CDR3 sequence is 14 residues long. The CDR3: CASSTHLVTDTQYF. CDR3 bases: TGTGCCAGTAGTACCCACTTGGTGACAGATACGCAGTATTTT.

This chain uses TRBV29-1 with TRBJ2-7, with 9 bases matching TRBD1. CDR1 and CDR2 (germline): SQVTM, ANQGSEA. This CDR3 spans 17 amino acids. Trimming cost V 7 bases and J 3 bases; bases outside gene matches: 19. CDR3 nucleotide sequence: TGCAGCGCCCGGATGGGCCAATTTACAGGGGGCGGCTACGAGCAGTACTTC. This sequence encodes CSARMGQFTGGGYEQYF.

This clone was detected once. The V and J genes are TRBV12-3 or TRBV12-4 and TRBJ1-2; D may be TRBD1 (6 bases). The CDR3 has 12 amino acids. The V gene lost 3 bases and the J gene lost 5 bases, with 7 bases spanning the gap. The CDR3 protein is CASSLDRYGYTF. CDR3 DNA: TGTGCCAGCAGTTTGGACAGATATGGCTACACCTTC.

The chain couples TRBV6-5 to TRBJ2-7; maybe TRBD1 (5 bases). Trimming stripped 4 bases from V and 4 bases from J, with 14 bases between. Germline values: CDR1 MNHEY, CDR2 SVGAGI. This CDR3 contains 14 residues. In nucleotides, the CDR3 is TGTGCCAGCAGTTCAGCACAGGAAACTTACGAGCAGTACTTC. Translating it yields CASSSAQETYEQYF.

V gene TRBV7-9 combines with J gene TRBJ1-1, with D possibly TRBD1 on 5 matching bases. Trimming took off 1 base at V and 5 bases at J, with 14 bases between the two ends. This CDR3 has 15 residues. CDR1 is SEHNR, CDR2 FQNEAQ, per germline (reference sequence). CDR3 DNA: TGTGCCAGCAGCTTAGGCGGGGGGTTGGCGACTGAAGCTTTCTTT. Translation gives CASSLGGGLATEAFF.

This chain links TRBV2 with TRBJ2-5; D is possibly TRBD1 (6 bases). Deletions cut 4 bases from V and 5 bases from J, with 14 bases between. The germline CDR1 and CDR2 sequences are SNHLY and FYNNEI. The CDR3 spans 14 residues. The CDR3 DNA sequence: TGTGCCAGCAGTGCCGAGGGGGTTTCGGAGACCCAGTACTTC. Amino acid sequence: CASSAEGVSETQYF. Combining the CDR3 with reference TRBV2 and TRBJ2-5 gives the whole variable domain EPEVTQTPSHQVTQMGQEVILRCVPISNHLYFYWYRQILGQKVEFLVSFYNNEISEKSEIFDDQFSVERPDGSNFTLKIRSTKLEDSAMYFCASSAEGVSETQYFGPGTRLLVL.

V and J are TRBV7-7 and TRBJ2-1; 7 nucleotides agree with TRBD2. V lost 2 bases and J lost 0; bases outside the gene matches: 1. Germline lookup yields CDR1 SSHAT and CDR2 FNYEAQ (reference sequence). This CDR3 comprises 15 residues. The CDR3 DNA follows: TGTGCCAGCAGCTTATCGGGGGGCTCCTACAATGAGCAGTTCTTC. It specifies CASSLSGGSYNEQFF.

This clone occurred a few times. The chain recombines TRBV5-1 with TRBJ1-2, with D maybe TRBD1 (5 bases). Germline V gene sequence: CDR1 SGHRS, CDR2 YFSETQ. Between the trimmed V and J ends, which lost 0 bases and 0 bases, there was a span of 6 bases. The CDR3 totals 14 residues. The CDR3: CASSLGTTNYGYTF. CDR3 sequence (DNA): TGCGCCAGCAGCTTGGGGACAACTAACTATGGCTACACCTTC.

This chain connects TRBV5-1 to TRBJ2-7; D gene unclear. There are 14 residues in the CDR3. The V gene lost 0 bases and the J gene lost 0 bases, with 7 bases spanning the gap. The germline CDR1 and CDR2 sequences are SGHRS and YFSETQ. The DNA for the CDR3 is TGCGCCAGCAGCTTGGGACACCTCTCCTACGAGCAGTACTTC. Amino acids: CASSLGHLSYEQYF.

This rearrangement joins TRBV28 to TRBJ1-2; no firm D call. CDR1 is MDHEN and CDR2 is SYDVKM in the germline V gene. The CDR3 runs to 15 residues. Between the trimmed V and J ends, which lost 7 bases and 1 base, there was a span of 16 bases. The CDR3 DNA sequence: TGTGCCAGCAATCGCCTCGGGGTAAATAACTATGGCTACACCTTC. Its translation: CASNRLGVNNYGYTF.

The V call is TRBV19, the J call TRBJ2-1, with D perhaps matching TRBD1 (6 bases). This CDR3 has 12 residues. V lost 1 base and J lost 9, with 7 bases in between. Germline assignment: CDR1 LNHDA and CDR2 SQIVND (reference sequence). This chain's CDR3 is CASSIGGLEQFF. The CDR3 nucleotides read TGTGCCAGTAGTATAGGGGGGCTTGAGCAGTTCTTC.

V and J are TRBV3-1 (or the pseudogene TRBV3-2) and TRBJ2-1, with 9 positions matching TRBD2. CDR3 length: 18 residues. Trimming removed 1 base from V and 3 bases from J; junction bases left unmatched: 10. Germline lookup yields CDR1 LGHDT and CDR2 YNNKEL (reference sequence). CDR3 coding DNA: TGTGCCAGCAGCCAAGGAGTCGAGACTAGCGGAGTCTACAATGAGCAGTTCTTC. This codes for CASSQGVETSGVYNEQFF.

V is TRBV9 and J is TRBJ2-7; D may be TRBD2 (6 bases). The CDR3 has 15 amino acids. V lost 3 bases to trimming and J lost 3 bases, with 16 bases between them. CDR1 is SGDLS and CDR2 is YYNGEE in the germline V gene. The CDR3 here is CASSEGGGLVYEQYF. DNA for the CDR3: TGTGCCAGCAGCGAGGGCGGAGGGTTGGTCTACGAGCAGTACTTC.